This T cell receptor (beta chain) was identified during a study of human T cells and chemical hapten exposure (dated by TCRdb to about 2021). About the investigation overall: For sensitization, 2% DPC in acetone was applied to an approximately 2 cm by approximately 2 cm area of upper inner arm skin. Weekly therapeutic DPC doses were additionally applied to the scalp of patients throughout the roughly 23-week study period. Patch testing on the upper back used Finn chambers containing 0.01% DPC, with scoring done after 6 days according to International Contact Dermatitis Research Group standards. The mostly female patient cohort included alopecia areata with under or over 50% scalp involvement, alopecia totalis and alopecia universalis. Libraries were pooled for sequencing, and variation in per-sample TCR yields was attributed mainly to small differences in library volumes within the pool. Peripheral blood TCR repertoire changes were tracked in vivo in alopecia patients during primary and secondary sensitization to the hapten diphenylcyclopropenone (DPC). Blood was sampled from patients pre-sensitization (week 0) and at 2, 6 and about 24 weeks after DPC sensitization. Twenty-nine alopecia patients gave blood for TCR sequencing at one to four time points (pre-sensitization, 2, 6 and 24 weeks).

Paper-wide results and their limitations: No change with DPC sensitization was found in the number of TCRs above 1 in 1000 frequency, and no evidence of global repertoire structure alterations was found. Because all patients had alopecia, a presumed autoimmune disease, the immune response of the patients might differ from that of healthy individuals. Compared with pre-sensitization or healthy control sets, expanded TCRs formed significantly more large CDR3 similarity clusters, which is consistent with antigen-driven responses. A positive correlation was found between the number of PT1 expanded TCRs and patch test score, with significance reached at thresholds 8, 16 and 32 but not 4. Repeated subsampling changed both the strength of the expansion versus patch-test correlation and the threshold at which that correlation became significant.

The receptor library was made with RACE. Sequencing used a NextSeq 500. During library preparation, unique molecular identifiers were attached to individual cDNA molecules so that TCRs could be counted in a quantitative, reproducible way. For every blood RNA sample, sequencing covered both the TCR alpha and TCR beta chains. The authors' analysis ran thus. The median number of TCRs per sample was some 100,000, ranging from roughly 20,000 to 690,600. The Decombinator software suite was used to annotate V, J and CDR3 in the TCR reads. For PS versus PT1 abundance plots, all samples were subsampled to the same number of TCRs (28,000). TCRs were defined as expanded if absent before sensitization and observed at least eight times at the 2-week time point. TCRdb cleaned the public reads at Q25 with fastp, built clones with MiXCR and kept in-frame beta chains. Each record represents a unique CDR3 protein, reported with the most common genes and DNA among its rows. None of the V and J calls come from the authors' own analysis; TCRdb made them. This sample comprises 300,000 to 450,000 distinct CDR3 sequences, approximately 5.1% of them detected only once. 2.5% to 3% of the sample is taken by the ten largest.

The label giving this sample's time point can be read as: pre-sensitization, week 0. This sample's treatment or condition label indicates: therapeutic diphenylcyclopropenone sensitization with weekly scalp DPC. At each patch-test visit, blood was drawn before the patch test was applied. To be eligible, patients had to be aged 18 to 70, diagnosed with alopecia and judged suitable for DPC therapy, while pregnant patients were excluded. Total RNA was isolated from unfractionated whole blood collected in Tempus Blood RNA tubes. This clonotype was detected ten times or more. The antigen it recognizes is unknown. Qualities for individual bases were not recorded, and no much larger clone is one base off. This sample comprised whole blood, obtained in connection with sensitization to the hapten diphenylcyclopropenone (DPC). The receptor's source is a woman aged 45-65 years with alopecia areata. Some clones in this sample may be carry-over from other donors' samples.

At the DNA level, the sequence is TGTGCCAGCAGCCGGGACAAATTCTACGAGCAGTACTTC. Translated, this is CASSRDKFYEQYF. The chain is assembled from TRBV28 and TRBJ2-7; TRBD1 is a possible D gene, resting on 6 matching bases. The germline V gene sets CDR1 to MDHEN and CDR2 to SYDVKM. V is clipped by 6 bases and J by 3 bases, and the sequence between their germline boundaries is 12 bases long. There are 13 amino acids in the CDR3, from cysteine to phenylalanine inclusive. Only the CDR3 region is kept as DNA, spanning 39 bases read in frame from base 1.